The rows below give T cell receptor beta chains drawn from one sample of a study of T cell responses to AZD1222 COVID-19 vaccine. Some clones are missing from TCRdb's copy, which holds only in-frame ones; the method was immunoSEQ multiplex PCR. Among 80,000 or so clones, approximately 85% were seen once, and the ten largest hold 8% to 13%. This specimen was peripheral blood, taken 28 days after the second AZD1222 dose. These receptors were taken from an adult who received the AZD1222 COVID-19 vaccine. The CDR3 runs from the conserved cysteine through the conserved F or W. D genes are given only for firm matches. Clone size, where shown, is once, few, many, or a class for clones that have expanded.

size | D | J | V | DNA | CDR3
NA | NA | TRBJ1-2 | TRBV27 | TGTGCCAGCAGAGGACAGCTGACGGACGGCTACACCTTC | CASRGQLTDGYTF
NA | NA | TRBJ2-3 | TRBV6-5 | TGTGCCAGCAGCGGACTGTATCGCACAGATACGCAGTATTTT | CASSGLYRTDTQYF
NA | NA | TRBJ1-3 | TRBV30 | TGTGCCTGGAGTGTAACACGAGCAACTGGAAACACCATATATTTT | CAWSVTRATGNTIYF
NA | NA | TRBJ1-1 | TRBV2 | TGTGCCAGCAGGGAGACCACTGAAGCTTTCTTT | CASRETTEAFF
NA | TRBD1 | TRBJ1-5 | TRBV19 | TGTGCCAGTAGTCCTACCTTGGACAGGGTGAACCAGCCCCAGCATTTT | CASSPTLDRVNQPQHF
NA | TRBD2 | TRBJ2-1 | TRBV19 | TGTGCCAGTATGCTAAGCGGGGGGAAAAATGAGCAGTTCTTC | CASMLSGGKNEQFF
NA | TRBD1 | TRBJ2-7 | TRBV6-5 | TGTGCCAGCAGGTTCGACAGGGGCAGTTACGAGCAGTACTTC | CASRFDRGSYEQYF
NA | NA | TRBJ2-7 | TRBV11-2 | TGTGCCAGCAGCTCCTACTTTTCAGGGTCCTACGAGCAGTACTTC | CASSSYFSGSYEQYF
NA | NA | TRBJ2-1 | TRBV7-9 | TGTGCCAGCAGCTTAGGGTCAGGGCAGGGGAGGATCGGTGAGCAGTTCTTC | CASSLGSGQGRIGEQFF
NA | NA | TRBJ1-2 | TRBV19 | TGTGCCAGTAGTATAGGGGAACGGGGCTATGGCTACACCTTC | CASSIGERGYGYTF
NA | TRBD1 | TRBJ2-7 | TRBV2 | TGTGCCAGCAGTGAAGGGGCAGGGGGTTACGAGCAGTACTTC | CASSEGAGGYEQYF
NA | NA | TRBJ1-1 | TRBV12-3/TRBV12-4 | TGTGCCAGCAGTTTATCCTATAACGGGGAGGCTTTCTTT | CASSLSYNGEAFF
NA | TRBD1 | TRBJ2-3 | TRBV18 | TGTGCCACCCGGACAGGGGTGGCCACAGATACGCAGTATTTT | CATRTGVATDTQYF
NA | NA | TRBJ1-5 | TRBV7-9 | TGTGCCAGCAGCCGTCCGGGTCAGCCCCAGCATTTT | CASSRPGQPQHF
NA | NA | TRBJ1-1 | TRBV3-1/TRBV3-2 | TGTGCCAGCAGCCGCTACAGGGAAGGAGCTTTCTTT | CASSRYREGAFF
NA | TRBD1 | TRBJ1-4 | TRBV27 | TGTGCCAGCAGCTCATGGGAGGGGGCTCGAAAACTGTTTTTT | CASSSWEGARKLFF
once | NA | TRBJ2-3 | TRBV7-8 | TGTGCCAGCAGCTTTCCGGGGGCAGATACGCAGTATTTT | CASSFPGADTQYF
few | TRBD1 | TRBJ1-1 | TRBV29-1 | TGCAGCGCCACGGGACAGGGGAACACTGAAGCTTTCTTT | CSATGQGNTEAFF
NA | NA | TRBJ2-7 | TRBV6-2/TRBV6-3 | TGTGCCAGCAGCACCCCAGGGTACGAGCAGTACTTC | CASSTPGYEQYF
NA | TRBD1 | TRBJ2-7 | TRBV5-4 | TGTGCCAGCAGCTCGCGACAGGGTTACGAGCAGTACTTC | CASSSRQGYEQYF
NA | NA | TRBJ1-1 | TRBV2 | TGTGCCAGCCCCCCCGGGGGCACTGAAGCTTTCTTT | CASPPGGTEAFF
NA | TRBD2 | TRBJ2-1 | TRBV7-9 | TGTGCCAGCAGCGAACCGGGACTAGCTTTCTTC | CASSEPGLAFF
NA | NA | TRBJ1-2 | TRBV30 | TGTGCCTGGAGCCCTAAACCGGACGGTCGTTATGGCTACACCTTC | CAWSPKPDGRYGYTF
NA | NA | TRBJ1-1 | TRBV3-1/TRBV3-2 | TGTGCCAGCAGCCAAGAAGACTCTGAAGCTTTCTTT | CASSQEDSEAFF
NA | TRBD2 | TRBJ2-1 | TRBV5-4 | TGTGCCAGCAGCTTGGGGACTAGCGGGGGGAACTACAATGAGCAGTTCTTC | CASSLGTSGGNYNEQFF
NA | NA | TRBJ1-1 | TRBV7-8 | TGTGCCAGCAGCTTAGCAGGGCGGAACACTGAAGCTTTCTTT | CASSLAGRNTEAFF
NA | TRBD1 | TRBJ1-5 | TRBV7-2 | TGTGCCAGCAGCTTTGACAGGGAACAGCCCCAGCATTTT | CASSFDREQPQHF